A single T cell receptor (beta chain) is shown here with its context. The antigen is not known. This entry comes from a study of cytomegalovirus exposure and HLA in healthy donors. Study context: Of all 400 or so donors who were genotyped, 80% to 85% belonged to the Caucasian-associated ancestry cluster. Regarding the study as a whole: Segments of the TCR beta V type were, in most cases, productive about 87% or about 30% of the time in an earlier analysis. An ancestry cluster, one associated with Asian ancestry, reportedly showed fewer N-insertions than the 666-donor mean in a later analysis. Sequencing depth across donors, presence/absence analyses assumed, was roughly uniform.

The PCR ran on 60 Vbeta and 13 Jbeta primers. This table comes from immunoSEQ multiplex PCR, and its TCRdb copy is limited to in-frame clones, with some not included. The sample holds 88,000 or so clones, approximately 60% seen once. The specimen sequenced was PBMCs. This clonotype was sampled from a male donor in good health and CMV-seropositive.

This CDR3 is CASSETSVGRGEQYF. Here the CDR3 DNA reads TGTGCCAGCAGTGAAACATCTGTCGGGAGGGGCGAGCAGTACTTC. The V call is TRBV6-1, the J call TRBJ2-7; 8 nucleotides line up with TRBD2. With V trimmed by 2 bases and J by 6 bases, 9 bases remained unmatched. The CDR3 runs 15 residues. Germline V gene data show CDR1 as MNHNS and CDR2 as SASEGT.